This TCR beta chain was profiled in a study of regulatory T cells in long-lasting Graves disease. As for the study in general: The antithyroid drugs taken by newly diagnosed Graves' patients had been used for under 3 months. Notes on the study in general: Persistent disease samples used TRBV28, TRBJ1-2 and TRBJ2-5 preferentially. Persistent Graves' patients possessed reduced TCR diversity relative to recently diagnosed ones. The number of shared public clonotypes was higher in persistent patients (about 3,000) than new patients (966).

This clonotype was observed a few times. Its antigen is not known. Building the TCR beta libraries relied on iRepertoire HTBI primers, and CDR3 regions underwent Arm-PCR. TCRdb analysed the multiplex PCR reads with MiXCR anew, one entry per CDR3 protein. The sample shows a few hundred thousand distinct CDR3 sequences, about 10% of them seen only once. CDR3 length equals 17 residues. From germline, CDR1 is SGHTA and CDR2 FQGTGA. Trimming removed 2 bases from V and 4 bases from J; junction bases left unmatched: 10. Indicated time point: newly diagnosed GD, antithyroid drugs for less than 3 months. Following extraction of RNA from PBMCs, that RNA was used to make the TCR library. These data also formed part of another study, on T cells in Graves' hyperthyroidism and ophthalmopathy.

Sequences were derived from peripheral blood mononuclear cells (PBMCs), sampled at new diagnosis, from a patient treated with antithyroid drugs. The chain recombines TRBV7-3 with TRBJ2-3; TRBD2 aligns across 9 bases. This sequence originates from a woman aged 18-29 years with Graves disease. CDR3 protein: CASSLGPGLASPDTQYF. CDR3 DNA: TGTGCCAGCAGCTTAGGGCCGGGACTAGCAAGCCCAGATACGCAGTATTTT.